The 11 T cell receptor beta chains in this list originate from one sample, sequenced in a study of T cell responses to AZD1222 COVID-19 vaccine. The method was immunoSEQ multiplex PCR; TCRdb's version includes in-frame clones alone and lacks a portion of them. The table has 95,000 to 150,000 clones, around 90% seen once. The material was peripheral blood, obtained on day 0 of AZD1222 vaccination. The receptors here all came from an adult in good health.

The rearrangement joins TRBV3-1 (or the pseudogene TRBV3-2) to TRBJ1-5, with D possibly TRBD1 on 6 matching bases. The V end lost 3 bases, the J end lost 10 bases, and 19 bases lay between the germline ends. Germline V gene sequence: CDR1 LGHDT, CDR2 YNNKEL (reference sequence). The CDR3 is made up of 15 amino acids. Here the CDR3 DNA reads TGTGCCAGCAGCCAGACCGGGACACCTCCGAAACCCCAGCATTTT. Encoded protein: CASSQTGTPPKPQHF.

The chain uses TRBV11-3 and TRBJ2-2; TRBD2 is a possible D gene (5 bases). The germline gives CDR1 SGHNT, CDR2 YENEEA. Trimming pared 2 bases from V and 1 base from J, leaving 8 bases between. This CDR3 is 15 amino acids long. The CDR3 reads CASSLFEGNTGELFF. In DNA, the CDR3 is TGTGCCAGCAGCTTATTTGAGGGGAACACCGGGGAGCTGTTTTTT.

With respect to this clone: Other DNA sequences in this specimen translate into the identical CDR3. The rearrangement joins TRBV5-1 to TRBJ2-5; D call uncertain. Germline CDR1 is SGHRS and CDR2 is YFSETQ. This CDR3 spans 13 amino acids. V gave up 4 bases and J gave up 5 bases, with 12 bases separating them. The CDR3 nucleotides are TGCGCCAGCAGCCTAAAGGGCCCCGAGACCCAGTACTTC. Its protein product is CASSLKGPETQYF.

This clone was counted a single time. V usage is TRBV19 and J usage is TRBJ1-5; no clear D gene. The CDR3 consists of 13 residues. Germline V gives CDR1 LNHDA, CDR2 SQIVND (reference sequence). Trimming left V 3 bases short and J 4 bases short, with 7 bases between. The CDR3 region has the DNA TGTGCCAGTAGTATGGTAGGGAATCAGCCCCAGCATTTT. Translated, it gives CASSMVGNQPQHF.

CDR3 nucleotides: TGTGCCAGCAGTTACTCTGGCACAGATACGCAGTATTTT. Protein: CASSYSGTDTQYF. This rearrangement joins TRBV6-5 to TRBJ2-3; D is unresolved. The CDR3 loop spans 13 amino acids. Germline assignment: CDR1 MNHEY and CDR2 SVGAGI. Trimming took off 0 bases at V and 1 base at J, with 2 bases between the two ends.

The CDR3 DNA sequence: TGTGCCTGGAGTGTTTCCGACAGGGGGGACGAGCAGTACTTC. It yields the protein CAWSVSDRGDEQYF. This chain uses TRBV30 with TRBJ2-7; 9 bases fit TRBD1. The J segment lost 5 bases and the V segment lost 0 bases, leaving 5 bases of the junction unmatched. CDR3 size: 14 residues. CDR1 is GTSNPN and CDR2 is SVGIG in the germline V gene (reference sequence).

This clone has more than one count but fewer than ten. This chain uses TRBV29-1 with TRBJ1-1; a weak D match, TRBD1 (5 bases). CDR1 SQVTM and CDR2 ANQGSEA come from the germline V gene. CDR3 size: 13 residues. V was clipped by 4 bases and J by 5 bases, with 14 bases between them. CDR3 protein: CSVAQGLSTEAFF. The CDR3, as DNA: TGCAGCGTTGCTCAGGGTCTGAGTACTGAAGCTTTCTTT.

V and J are TRBV6-2 or TRBV6-3 and TRBJ2-6, with TRBD1 matching 11 bases. There are 18 residues in the CDR3. Per the germline V gene, CDR1 is MNHEY and CDR2 is SVGEGT. The V gene end was trimmed by 2 bases and the J gene end by 4 bases; junction bases not matched to a gene: 7. Here the CDR3 reads CASSYGTGGSSGANVLTF. CDR3 nucleotide sequence: TGTGCCAGCAGTTACGGGACAGGGGGAAGTTCAGGGGCCAACGTCCTGACTTTC.

This clone has a single count. The J gene is TRBJ2-7, the V gene TRBV7-2; D is undetermined. Per germline, CDR1 SGHTA and CDR2 FQGNSA. The V and J ends lost 4 bases and 7 bases respectively, with 17 bases between them. This CDR3 spans 14 amino acids. The CDR3 loop is CASSSQGVAREQYF. CDR3 DNA: TGTGCCAGCAGCTCCCAAGGAGTTGCTAGGGAGCAGTACTTC.

With respect to this clone: Other DNA variants within this sample encode the same CDR3. The chain carries TRBV12-3 or TRBV12-4 and TRBJ2-1; D uncertain. Trimming left V 3 bases short and J 9 bases short, with 6 bases between. CDR3 length: 11 amino acids. CDR3 sequence (DNA): TGTGCCAGCAGTTTGCTAGGTGAGCAGTTCTTC. Protein product: CASSLLGEQFF.

The chain is built from TRBV2 and TRBJ1-2; D is uncertain. The CDR3 runs to 14 residues. Germline CDR1 SNHLY, CDR2 FYNNEI. Trimming pared 0 bases from V and 1 base from J, leaving 6 bases between. DNA of the CDR3: TGTGCCAGCAGTGAAGCATCCCTTAACTATGGCTACACCTTC. It is translated as CASSEASLNYGYTF.